This T cell receptor (beta chain) is from a study of beta chain features in type 1 diabetes (dated by TCRdb to between 2018 and 2020). Describing the broader study: No differences in mean age, gender distribution, total cell number or subset yield were found between patients and healthy donors. Regulatory and stem cell-like memory subsets were isolated from only 8 patients and about eight healthy donors, whereas naive and central memory subsets came from all 28 donors. Across all samples, around 99 million sorted cells were examined, and cell number per subset correlated strongly with RNA yield. The study compared TCRB repertoires of sorted circulating CD4+ T cell subsets between recently diagnosed type 1 diabetes patients and matched healthy donors. Overall study outcomes, separate from this receptor: Only small numbers of individuals were included in the HLA sub-analyses, which left unresolved whether HLA type had any influence on TCRB rearrangement. Because cDNA rather than genomic DNA was sequenced, highly expressing activated cells could have been over-represented, although no difference in activation and CD3 levels was found between groups. Fewer insertions and more nucleotide deletions at VDJ recombination sites were observed in patients with type 1 diabetes, implying thymic rearrangement abnormalities. Type 1 diabetes patients showed a moderate but significant shortening of TCRB CDR3 length in all four CD4+ subsets. Naive, central memory and regulatory TCRB repertoires appeared to be more similar among patients than among healthy donors. Shorter templates might have been favored by PCR, but patient and control samples were amplified and corrected together, so both groups would have been affected equally by any skew.

The CDR3 sequence holds 15 residues, the cysteine and phenylalanine included. Just CDR3 DNA is preserved here, 45 bases in frame from base 1. In the germline V gene (reference sequence), CDR1 corresponds to SGHNT and CDR2 to YYREEE. At the junction V is shortened by 7 bases and J by 2 bases; bases outside the gene matches: 6. All of the isolated RNA was reverse transcribed with the High Capacity cDNA Reverse Transcription Kit, so expressed TCRB transcripts were sequenced. Naive, central memory and regulatory T cell samples underwent deep immunoSEQ sequencing, averaging around 4 million total reads per sample. After sorted cells were lysed in RLT buffer, RNA was extracted with DNase-treated RNeasy Micro or Mini kits, with the choice depending on cell number. To prevent cross-contamination, every cell subset was processed on its own, while patient and healthy donor samples were processed together. The immunoSEQ multiplex PCR was used to amplify TCRB sequences from cDNA, yielding 87-bp fragments that span the CDR3 region. Sequencing of the amplicons was done on the Illumina HiSeq platform. The paper's processing steps were these. Synthetic template baselines were used to correct PCR bias computationally, reads within Hamming distance 2 were collapsed, and singletons that could not be merged were discarded. Reads were aligned against IMGT so that V, D and J genes, CDR3 length and insertions or deletions at six rearrangement sites could be assigned. Clonotype counts were normalized to sorted cell number within each subset before computing true diversity and Gini coefficients with the tcR R package. Repertoire sharing was quantified using the overlap coefficient calculated on TCRB nucleotide sequences. Out-of-frame TCRB sequences from naive cells were analyzed as a proxy for the pre-selection repertoire. TCRdb limited this immuneACCESS table to in-frame rearrangements with V and J called. A share of clones is missing; checked studies link under half to unresolved V genes, and the rest is unexplained. V and J calls and clone size follow that table, whereas D and trimming were derived from the DNA. The sample table records about 350,000 clones; roughly a fifth of these occur just once. In total, the top ten clones hold approximately 0.046% of the sample.

As to this clone: Its antigen is not yet known. Base qualities are not provided; no much larger clone lies one nucleotide away.

A single peripheral blood draw of about 116 mL on average was collected from each donor into heparinised tubes. A BD FACSAria II and a panel including CD45RO, CCR7, CD25, CD127, CD95 and CD27 were used to sort naive, central memory, regulatory and stem cell-like memory CD4+ T cells. A purity above 95% was achieved for all sorted populations. Right away, PBMCs were isolated by Lymphoprep density gradient centrifugation and were stained directly, with no culture step. To minimize batch effects, samples were stained and sorted in pairs, one healthy donor with one patient per experiment. The origin of this receptor is a woman aged 18-29 years in good health. Sequencing was carried out using naive CD4+ T cells from blood. The cell subset or site label corresponds to: true naive CD4+ T cells. Rearrangement joined TRBV5-4 to TRBJ2-3; 11 central nucleotides agree with TRBD2. The DNA sequence is given as TGTGCCAGCCGAACTAGCGGGGGAGCCACAGATACGCAGTATTTT. Translated, it gives CASRTSGGATDTQYF.